This paragraph covers one T cell receptor (beta chain) sequence. What it binds is not known. This sample was taken from a study of T cell responses to AZD1222 COVID-19 vaccine. On the study more broadly: Second-dose timings of about 4 or about 12 weeks were pooled. Study findings and constraints: Clonal diversity may have been underestimated in mostly white British donors. Spike-specific TCR breadth rose after two AZD1222 doses, and depth rose as well. None of the repertoires were sampled until the peak T cell response had passed.

Germline CDR1 reads LGHDT; CDR2 reads YNNKEL (reference sequence). V was trimmed by 0 bases and J by 5 bases, leaving 5 bases between them. The CDR3 totals 14 residues. Method: immunoSEQ multiplex PCR; TCRdb's copy keeps in-frame clones and lacks some. This sample carries more than 50,000 clones, roughly 90% of them seen once, and the ten largest clones take 4.9%. The sequence derives from an adult in good health. The sequences come from peripheral blood, collected on day 0 of AZD1222 vaccination. The rearrangement joins TRBV3-1 (or the pseudogene TRBV3-2) to TRBJ1-6; D possibly corresponds to TRBD1 (5 bases). DNA for the CDR3: TGTGCCAGCAGCCAAGAGACAGATAATTCACCCCTCCACTTT. Translating it yields CASSQETDNSPLHF.